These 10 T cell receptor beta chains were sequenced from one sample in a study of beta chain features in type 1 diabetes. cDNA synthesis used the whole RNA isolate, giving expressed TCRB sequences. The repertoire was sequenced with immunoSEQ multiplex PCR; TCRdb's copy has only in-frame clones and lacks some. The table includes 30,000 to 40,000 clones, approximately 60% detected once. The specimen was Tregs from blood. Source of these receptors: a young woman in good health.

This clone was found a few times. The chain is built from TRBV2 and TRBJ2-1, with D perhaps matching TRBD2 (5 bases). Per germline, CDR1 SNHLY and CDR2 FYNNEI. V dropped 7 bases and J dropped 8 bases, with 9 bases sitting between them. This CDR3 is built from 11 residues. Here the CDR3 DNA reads TGTGCCAGCACCCACGGGGATGAGCAGTTCTTC. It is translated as CASTHGDEQFF.

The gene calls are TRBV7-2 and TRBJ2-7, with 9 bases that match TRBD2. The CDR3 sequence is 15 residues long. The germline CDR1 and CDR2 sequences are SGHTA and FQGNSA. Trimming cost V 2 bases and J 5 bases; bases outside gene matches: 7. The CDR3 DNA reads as TGTGCCAGCAGCTTATATAGCGGGAGAGCCCACGAGCAGTACTTC. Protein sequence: CASSLYSGRAHEQYF.

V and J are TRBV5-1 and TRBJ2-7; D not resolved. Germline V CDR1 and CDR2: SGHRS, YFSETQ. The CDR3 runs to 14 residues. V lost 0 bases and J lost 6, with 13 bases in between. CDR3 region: CASSLGQETSEQYF. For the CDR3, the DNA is TGCGCCAGCAGCTTGGGGCAAGAAACCAGCGAGCAGTACTTC.

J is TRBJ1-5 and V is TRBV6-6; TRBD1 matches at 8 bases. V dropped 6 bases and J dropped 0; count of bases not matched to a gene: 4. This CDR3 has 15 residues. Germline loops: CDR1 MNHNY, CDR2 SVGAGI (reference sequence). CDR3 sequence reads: CASSTGQASNQPQHF. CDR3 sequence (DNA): TGTGCCAGCAGCACGGGACAGGCTAGCAATCAGCCCCAGCATTTT.

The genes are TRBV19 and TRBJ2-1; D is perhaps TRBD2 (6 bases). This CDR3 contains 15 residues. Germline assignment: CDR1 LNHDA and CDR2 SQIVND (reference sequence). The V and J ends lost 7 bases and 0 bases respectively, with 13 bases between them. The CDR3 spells CASIGGTYSYNEQFF. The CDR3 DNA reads TGTGCCAGTATAGGCGGGACTTACTCCTACAATGAGCAGTTCTTC.

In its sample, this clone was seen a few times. The CDR3 region is CSANVENEQFF. CDR3 nucleotide sequence: TGCAGTGCTAATGTAGAGAATGAGCAGTTCTTC. The chain uses TRBV20-1 and TRBJ2-1; D not certain. The CDR3 runs 11 residues. Germline V gene lookup returns CDR1 DFQATT and CDR2 SNEGSKA (reference sequence). V gave up 4 bases and J gave up 7 bases, with 8 bases separating them.

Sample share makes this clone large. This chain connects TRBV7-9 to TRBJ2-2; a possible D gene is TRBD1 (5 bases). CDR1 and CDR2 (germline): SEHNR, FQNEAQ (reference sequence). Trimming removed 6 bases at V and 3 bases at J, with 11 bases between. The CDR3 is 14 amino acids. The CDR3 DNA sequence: TGTGCCAGCAGGCCTGGGGCCGACACCGGGGAGCTGTTTTTT. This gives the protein CASRPGADTGELFF. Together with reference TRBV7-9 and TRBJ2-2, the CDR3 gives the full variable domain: DTGVSQNPRHKITKRGQNVTFRCDPISEHNRLYWYRQTLGQGPEFLTYFQNEAQLEKSRLLSDRFSAERPKGSFSTLEIQRTEQGDSAMYLCASRPGADTGELFFGEGSRLTVL.

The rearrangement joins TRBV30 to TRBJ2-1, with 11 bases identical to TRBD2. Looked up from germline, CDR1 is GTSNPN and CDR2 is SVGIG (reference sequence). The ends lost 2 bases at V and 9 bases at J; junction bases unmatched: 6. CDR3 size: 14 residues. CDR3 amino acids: CAWSLTSGSVEQFF. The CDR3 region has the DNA TGTGCCTGGAGTTTAACTAGCGGGAGTGTTGAGCAGTTCTTC.

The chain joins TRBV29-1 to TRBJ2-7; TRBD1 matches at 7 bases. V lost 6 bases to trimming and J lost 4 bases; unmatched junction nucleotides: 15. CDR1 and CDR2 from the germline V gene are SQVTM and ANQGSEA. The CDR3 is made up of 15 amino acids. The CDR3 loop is CSVSPRDSPFYEQYF. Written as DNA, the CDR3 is TGCAGCGTCTCCCCAAGGGACAGCCCTTTTTACGAGCAGTACTTC.

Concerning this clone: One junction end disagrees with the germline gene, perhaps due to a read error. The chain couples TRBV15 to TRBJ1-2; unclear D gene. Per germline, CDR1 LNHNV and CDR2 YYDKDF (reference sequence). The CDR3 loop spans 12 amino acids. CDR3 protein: CATSSPTRDRLF. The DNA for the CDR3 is TGTGCCACCAGCAGCCCTACTCGGGATCGGCTCTTC.